These 23 T cell receptor beta chains originate from one sample sequenced in a study of OX40 agonist ivuxolimab in advanced cancers. Receptors were amplified or captured by the immunoSEQ multiplex PCR assay. Held by TCRdb, this immuneACCESS table contains in-frame sequences only and omits some clones. Under half of the omission traces to an unresolved V gene where checked; the cause of the rest is unknown. Recorded for this sample are under 70,000 clones; more than 90% of them occurred a single time. The ten largest make up roughly 0.56% of the sample. The sequencing used CD4+ or CD8+ T cells sorted from blood, collected in a trial of the OX40 agonist ivuxolimab. Receptors originate from an adult with an advanced solid tumor such as melanoma, head and neck, liver or kidney cancer.

This clone was seen once. The same CDR3 also results from other DNA sequences found in this sample. The rearrangement uses TRBV27 and TRBJ2-5, with D perhaps matching TRBD2 (5 bases). The CDR3 is 13 amino acids. The germline CDR1 and CDR2 sequences are MNHEY and SMNVEV (reference sequence). The V end lost 2 bases, the J end lost 5 bases, and 9 bases lay between the germline ends. CDR3 sequence: CASSLAGRETQYF. The CDR3 DNA reads as TGTGCCAGCAGTTTAGCGGGCCGTGAGACCCAGTACTTC.

The chain recombines TRBV5-4 with TRBJ2-3; TRBD2 matches 14 bases. The CDR3 totals 16 residues. V was clipped by 4 bases and J by 2 bases; unmatched bases: 3. The germline gives CDR1 SGHNT, CDR2 YYREEE (reference sequence). This CDR3 is CASSGTSGGITDTQYF. CDR3 DNA: TGTGCCAGCAGCGGGACTAGCGGGGGCATCACAGATACGCAGTATTTT.

The chain carries TRBV28 and TRBJ2-1, with 12 bases aligning to TRBD2. The CDR3 covers 15 residues. Germline-derived CDR1 and CDR2 are MDHEN and SYDVKM. V trimming: 3 bases; J trimming: 7 bases; junction bases outside the gene matches: 4. CDR3 amino acids: CASSLTSGRINEQFF. CDR3 in DNA: TGTGCCAGCAGTTTGACTAGCGGGAGAATTAATGAGCAGTTCTTC.

The chain recombines TRBV9 with TRBJ2-5, with 9 bases fitting TRBD2. From germline, CDR1 is SGDLS and CDR2 YYNGEE. Losses at the gene ends were 4 bases for V and 5 bases for J; bases not matched to a gene: 9. This CDR3 contains 15 residues. The CDR3 bases are TGTGCCAGCAGCCCACAGGGACTAGCCTCTGAGACCCAGTACTTC. Protein: CASSPQGLASETQYF.

This clone was seen just once. This sequence joins TRBV15 and TRBJ1-1; D remains unclear. V was clipped by 0 bases and J by 6 bases, with 11 bases between them. The CDR3 has 14 residues. The germline gives CDR1 LNHNV, CDR2 YYDKDF (reference sequence). CDR3 sequence reads: CATSRDRGSPEAFF. The CDR3 nucleotides are TGTGCCACCAGCAGAGATCGGGGTTCCCCTGAAGCTTTCTTT.

The chain links TRBV11-2 to TRBJ2-2, with a possible D match to TRBD2 (5 bases). CDR1 SGHAT and CDR2 FQNNGV come from the germline V gene. V was pared by 4 bases and J by 0 bases, with 9 bases between. This CDR3 spans 15 amino acids. The CDR3 here is CASSSSPTNTGELFF. The CDR3, as DNA: TGTGCCAGCAGCTCTAGCCCCACGAACACCGGGGAGCTGTTTTTT.

The rearrangement joins TRBV5-1 to TRBJ2-1; D call uncertain. V shed 0 bases and J shed 2 bases, with 6 bases lying between them. The CDR3 is made up of 14 amino acids. Germline V gene data show CDR1 as SGHRS and CDR2 as YFSETQ. The CDR3 region has the DNA TGCGCCAGCAGCTTGGTGGACCCCTACAATGAGCAGTTCTTC. This sequence encodes CASSLVDPYNEQFF.

The chain joins TRBV7-3 to TRBJ2-1; D call uncertain. CDR3 length equals 15 residues. Trimming took 1 base from V and 4 from J, leaving 11 bases between them. The germline gives CDR1 SGHTA, CDR2 FQGTGA. Here the CDR3 reads CASSLNPEDYNEQFF. CDR3 DNA sequence: TGTGCCAGCAGCTTAAATCCTGAGGATTACAATGAGCAGTTCTTC.

The chain recombines TRBV5-4 with TRBJ1-6, with D maybe TRBD1 (5 bases). The CDR3 covers 17 residues. Germline V CDR1 and CDR2: SGHNT, YYREEE (reference sequence). Trimming took off 0 bases at V and 10 bases at J, with 20 bases between the two ends. The CDR3 protein is CASSLGQRGLLGSPLHF. CDR3 DNA: TGTGCCAGCAGCTTGGGTCAGCGGGGCCTCCTTGGATCACCCCTCCACTTT.

The chain links TRBV19 to TRBJ1-5, with D tentatively TRBD1 (6 bases). Trimming took off 4 bases at V and 2 bases at J, with 12 bases between the two ends. Germline V gene sequence: CDR1 LNHDA, CDR2 SQIVND (reference sequence). The CDR3 is 15 amino acids. CDR3 sequence: CASSNQGIGNQPQHF. Written as DNA, the CDR3 is TGTGCCAGTAGTAATCAGGGGATTGGCAATCAGCCCCAGCATTTT.

V gene TRBV19 combines with J gene TRBJ2-3; unclear D gene. V lost 5 bases to trimming and J lost 2 bases, with 11 bases between them. This CDR3 region has 14 residues. Germline V gene sequence: CDR1 LNHDA, CDR2 SQIVND (reference sequence). The CDR3 DNA follows: TGTGCCAGTAGTCCCCGGCACCTCACAGATACGCAGTATTTT. This gives the protein CASSPRHLTDTQYF.

V is TRBV6-5 and J is TRBJ1-2; the D gene is possibly TRBD1 (6 bases). The CDR3 sequence is 14 residues long. V shed 7 bases and J shed 3 bases, with 15 bases lying between them. Germline V gene sequence: CDR1 MNHEY, CDR2 SVGAGI. The CDR3 DNA reads as TGTGCCAGCATGACTAGGGGGGGCCACTATGGCTACACCTTC. Amino acids: CASMTRGGHYGYTF.

The chain combines TRBV6-1 with TRBJ2-1; TRBD2 aligns across 11 bases. V dropped 4 bases and J dropped 7; count of bases not matched to a gene: 9. The germline V gene encodes CDR1 MNHNS and CDR2 SASEGT. The CDR3 loop spans 16 amino acids. DNA of the CDR3: TGTGCCAGCAGTGGGACTAGCGGGCGGTGGGGGAATGAGCAGTTCTTC. As protein: CASSGTSGRWGNEQFF.

The chain is built from TRBV5-1 and TRBJ2-1; D not resolved. The length of the CDR3 is 14 residues. From germline, CDR1 is SGHRS and CDR2 YFSETQ. The V end lost 0 bases, the J end lost 8 bases, and 12 bases lay between the germline ends. The CDR3 is CASSLESSFHEQFF. The DNA for the CDR3 is TGCGCCAGCAGCTTGGAAAGTAGTTTCCATGAGCAGTTCTTC.

The genes are TRBV5-6 and TRBJ1-2, with D unresolved. Per the germline V gene, CDR1 is SGHDT and CDR2 is YYEEEE. The CDR3 totals 12 residues. The V end lost 0 bases, the J end lost 7 bases, and 7 bases lay between the germline ends. CDR3 protein: CASSLVSSGYTF. CDR3 sequence (DNA): TGTGCCAGCAGCTTGGTATCGTCTGGCTACACCTTC.

The chain carries TRBV2 and TRBJ2-5, with 9 nucleotides matching TRBD1. V shed 7 bases and J 5 bases; nucleotides not matched to a gene: 8. This CDR3 is 14 amino acids long. Germline CDR1 is SNHLY and CDR2 is FYNNEI. This CDR3 reads CASTQQGAGETQYF. The CDR3 coding sequence is TGTGCCAGCACTCAACAGGGGGCGGGGGAGACCCAGTACTTC.

The chain employs TRBV6-5 and TRBJ1-2; no clear D. The CDR3 has 14 residues. The germline CDR1 and CDR2 sequences are MNHEY and SVGAGI. Trimming took off 5 bases at V and 2 bases at J, with 12 bases between the two ends. The CDR3 region is CASSEVGNNYGYTF. The CDR3 coding sequence is TGTGCCAGCAGTGAAGTCGGAAACAACTATGGCTACACCTTC.

The V and J genes are TRBV30 and TRBJ2-7; D is perhaps TRBD2 (6 bases). Germline V lookup: CDR1 GTSNPN, CDR2 SVGIG (reference sequence). CDR3 length: 19 residues. Trimming took off 0 bases at V and 6 bases at J, with 30 bases between the two ends. CDR3 sequence: CAWSVLGHSPGEGMGEQYF. The DNA of the CDR3 is TGTGCCTGGAGTGTACTCGGACATTCTCCGGGAGAAGGTATGGGCGAGCAGTACTTC.

V and J are TRBV5-1 and TRBJ2-1; TRBD1 matches at 9 bases. The CDR3 runs 13 residues. The V gene end was trimmed by 3 bases and the J gene end by 9 bases; junction bases not matched to a gene: 4. CDR1 is SGHRS and CDR2 is YFSETQ in the germline V gene. The CDR3 sequence: CASSSGTGIEQFF. CDR3 nucleotides: TGCGCCAGCAGCTCCGGGACAGGGATTGAGCAGTTCTTC.

This sequence joins TRBV30 and TRBJ1-3; D is possibly TRBD1 (6 bases). Per germline, CDR1 GTSNPN and CDR2 SVGIG (reference sequence). V lost 6 bases and J 0 bases, leaving 18 bases between the germline ends. This CDR3 contains 16 residues. The CDR3 DNA is TGTGCCTGCTCACCGGTAGGGGGAAACTCTGGAAACACCATATATTTT. Encoded protein: CACSPVGGNSGNTIYF.

The DNA of the CDR3 is TGTGCCAGCACCCCATGGGAGGGGGACATGAACACTGAAGCTTTCTTT. Encoded protein: CASTPWEGDMNTEAFF. This chain joins TRBV25-1 and TRBJ1-1; D is perhaps TRBD1 (6 bases). The germline V and J ends were trimmed by 7 bases and 0 bases, with 18 bases remaining between them. Germline lookup yields CDR1 MGHDK and CDR2 SYGVNS. The CDR3 is 16 amino acids.

The chain couples TRBV6-1 to TRBJ1-5; weak D call: TRBD1 (5 bases). The CDR3 extends over 13 amino acids. CDR1 and CDR2 (germline): MNHNS, SASEGT. With 8 bases removed from V and 3 bases from J, the gap between germline ends came to 11 bases. CDR3 bases: TGTGCCAGCGGTAGACAGAACAATCAGCCCCAGCATTTT. This sequence encodes CASGRQNNQPQHF.

This clone showed up just once. The chain uses TRBV5-1 and TRBJ2-2; 10 nucleotides align to TRBD2. V lost 1 base, J lost 7 bases, and 7 bases stayed unmatched. This CDR3 spans 16 amino acids. The V gene's germline CDR1 is SGHRS and CDR2 YFSETQ. The CDR3 region is CASSLLAGDLGGELFF. The CDR3 nucleotides read TGCGCCAGCAGCTTGCTAGCGGGAGACCTGGGCGGGGAGCTGTTTTTT.